Given below is one T cell receptor beta chain in context. This clonotype was seen many times. There is no known antigen for this receptor. No base-level quality is on record; no much larger clone is a single base apart. CDR1 and CDR2, per the germline V gene, are SGHDT and YYEEEE. Trimming costs V 0 bases and J 1 base, and their ends lie 8 bases apart. Spanning cysteine to phenylalanine, the CDR3 consists of 14 amino acids. Here the CDR3 DNA is all that survives: 42 bases in frame from base 1. Profiling of TCR beta VDJ combinations and CDR3 sequences used genomic DNA as the template. An Illumina HiSeq 2000 was the platform used for TCR repertoire sequencing. The authors processed their data as follows. TRBV/TRBJ rearrangement plots, CDR3 size and DJ length profiles, and Simpson's diversity index were used to assess repertoires. The immunodominant clone was defined as the most abundant DNA sequence in deep sequencing data. CDR3 amino acid sequences were checked for sharing across subjects and were also compared against the VDJdb database and published repertoires. The public sequencing data were trimmed at Q25 with fastp and processed into clonotypes with MiXCR by TCRdb, which kept only in-frame beta chains. Each CDR3 protein gets just one entry, which takes the most common genes and DNA from the rows behind it. TCRdb's processing, not the study's, gives the V and J calls here. In this sample the table shows around 190,000 distinct CDR3 sequences, roughly 55% of which occur a single time. Clones ranked in the top ten supply 25% to 35% of the sample.

This entry belongs to a study of CD8+CD57+ T cells in acquired aplastic anemia (dated by TCRdb to 2017 to 2018). As for the study more broadly: Extracted DNA from sorted CD4+ and CD8+ cells averaged around 2.9 ug, ranging from roughly 0.17 to 27.4 ug. Healthy donor samples averaged roughly 9.9 million reads for CD4+ and 11 million to 14 million for CD8+ cells.

In the study, sorted CD4+ and CD8+ blood T cells from patients with severe aplastic anemia and from healthy subjects underwent deep sequencing of TCR repertoires. Ficoll-Paque density gradient centrifugation was used to isolate peripheral blood mononuclear cells. CD4+ and CD8+ T cells were sorted by FACS or magnetic beads before DNA extraction. General findings and caveats noted by the study authors: Patients and healthy controls showed no significant difference in CD8+ Simpson's diversity (P=0.060). About 29 CD8+ CDR3 sequences were found to be shared between patients and controls, but these sequences appeared to be highly expressed in patients and within the immunodominant clones of the patients.

Sequencing was carried out using sorted CD4+, CD8+, or CD8+CD57+ T cells (not recorded which) from PBMCs. This chain joins TRBV5-6 to TRBJ2-7, with no confident D gene call. This clonotype was obtained from a human donor in good health. The DNA is as follows: TGTGCCAGCAGCTTGGGGTCGGGTTCCTACGAGCAGTACTTC. This is translated as CASSLGSGSYEQYF.